Here is one T cell receptor (beta chain) with its context. TCR beta sequences were obtained from blood CD8+ and CD4+ T cells. Stable or active relapsing-remitting multiple sclerosis, untreated and meeting revised McDonald criteria, defined the controls. These data belong to a study of CD8 T cells in Susac syndrome. The CDR3 is 8 amino acids. The V end lost 7 bases, the J end lost 4 bases, and 2 bases lay between the germline ends. CDR1 and CDR2 from the germline V gene are SQVTM and ANQGSEA. RNA was extracted with the RNeasy kit, and a quantity of about 0.45 to 1 ug was reverse transcribed using random hexamers. The amplification used immunoSEQ multiplex PCR on TCR beta CDR3; it spanned 54 Vbeta and 13 Jbeta. TCRdb itself ran the immunoSEQ multiplex PCR reads through MiXCR, one entry per CDR3 protein. The sample carries 330,000 or so distinct CDR3 sequences, around 91% recorded once.

Sequencing was carried out using CD8+ T cells from PBMCs. The genes are TRBV29-1 and TRBJ2-7; D remains unclear. The clonotype comes from a human donor with multiple sclerosis. CDR3 sequence: CSGYEQYF. The CDR3 region has the DNA TGCAGCGGATACGAGCAGTACTTC.